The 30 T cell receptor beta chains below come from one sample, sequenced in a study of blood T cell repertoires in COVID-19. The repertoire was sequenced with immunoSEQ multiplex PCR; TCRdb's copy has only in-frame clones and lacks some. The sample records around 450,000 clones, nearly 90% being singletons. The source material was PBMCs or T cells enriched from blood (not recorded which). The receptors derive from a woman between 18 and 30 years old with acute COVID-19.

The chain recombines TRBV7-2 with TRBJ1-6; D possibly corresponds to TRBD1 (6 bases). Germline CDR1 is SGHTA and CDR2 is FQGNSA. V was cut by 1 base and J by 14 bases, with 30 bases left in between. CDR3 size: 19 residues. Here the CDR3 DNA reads TGTGCCAGCAGCTTAGGGGGGCAGGGTTACCGGGCAATCGTTGGTTCCCTCCACTTT. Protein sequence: CASSLGGQGYRAIVGSLHF. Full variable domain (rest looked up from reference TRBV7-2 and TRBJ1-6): GAGVSQSPSNKVTEKGKDVELRCDPISGHTALYWYRQSLGQGLEFLIYFQGNSAPDKSGLPSDRFSAERTGGSVSTLTIQRTQQEDSAVYLCASSLGGQGYRAIVGSLHFGNGTRLTVT.

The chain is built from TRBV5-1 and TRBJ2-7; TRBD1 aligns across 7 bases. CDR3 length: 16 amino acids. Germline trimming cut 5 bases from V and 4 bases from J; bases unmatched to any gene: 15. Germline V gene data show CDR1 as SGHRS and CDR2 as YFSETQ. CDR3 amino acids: CASSQPRDRTLYEQYF. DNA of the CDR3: TGCGCCAGCAGTCAACCTCGGGACAGAACCCTATACGAGCAGTACTTC.

CDR3 loop: CASSDGLAGVGYEQYF. CDR3 coding DNA: TGTGCCAGCAGCGACGGACTAGCGGGAGTGGGGTACGAGCAGTACTTC. The chain uses TRBV5-8 and TRBJ2-7, with 13 positions matching TRBD2. With V trimmed by 4 bases and J by 4 bases, 8 bases remained unmatched. The CDR3 has 16 residues. The germline V gene has CDR1 SGHTS and CDR2 YDEGEE.

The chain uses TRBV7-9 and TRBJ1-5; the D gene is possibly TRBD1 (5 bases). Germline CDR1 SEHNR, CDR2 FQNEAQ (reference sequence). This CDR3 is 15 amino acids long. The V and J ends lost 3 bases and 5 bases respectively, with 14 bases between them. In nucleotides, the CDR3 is TGTGCCAGCAGCTTTGGGGCAGGGAACGATCAGCCCCAGCATTTT. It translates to CASSFGAGNDQPQHF.

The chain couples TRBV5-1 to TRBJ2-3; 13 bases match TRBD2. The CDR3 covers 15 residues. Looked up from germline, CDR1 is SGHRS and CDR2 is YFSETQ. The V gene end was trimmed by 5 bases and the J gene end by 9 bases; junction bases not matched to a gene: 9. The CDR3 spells CASRATSGGPVTQYF. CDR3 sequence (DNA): TGCGCCAGCAGAGCGACTAGCGGGGGGCCTGTAACGCAGTATTTT.

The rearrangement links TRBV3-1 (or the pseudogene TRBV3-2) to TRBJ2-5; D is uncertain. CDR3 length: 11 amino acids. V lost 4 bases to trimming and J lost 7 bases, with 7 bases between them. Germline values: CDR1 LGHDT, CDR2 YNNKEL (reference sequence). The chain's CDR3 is CASSLDWTQYF. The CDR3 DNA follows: TGTGCCAGCAGCCTTGACTGGACCCAGTACTTC.

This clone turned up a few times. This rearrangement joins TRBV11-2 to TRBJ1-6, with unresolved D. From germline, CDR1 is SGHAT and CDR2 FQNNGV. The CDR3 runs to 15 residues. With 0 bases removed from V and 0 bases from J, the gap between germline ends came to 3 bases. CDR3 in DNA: TGTGCCAGCAGCTTAGAGAGCTCCTATAATTCACCCCTCCACTTT. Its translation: CASSLESSYNSPLHF.

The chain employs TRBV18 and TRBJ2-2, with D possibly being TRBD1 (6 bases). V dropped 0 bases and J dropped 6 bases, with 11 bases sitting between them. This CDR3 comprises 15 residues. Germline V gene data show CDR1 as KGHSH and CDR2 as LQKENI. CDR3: CASSPPIAGAGELFF. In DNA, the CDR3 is TGTGCCAGCTCACCACCGATCGCAGGGGCCGGGGAGCTGTTTTTT.

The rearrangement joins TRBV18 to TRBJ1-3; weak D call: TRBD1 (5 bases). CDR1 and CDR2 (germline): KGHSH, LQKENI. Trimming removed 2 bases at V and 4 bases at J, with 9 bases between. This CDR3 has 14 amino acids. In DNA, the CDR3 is TGTGCCAGCTCACCAATGGGGCAGGGAAACACCATATATTTT. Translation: CASSPMGQGNTIYF.

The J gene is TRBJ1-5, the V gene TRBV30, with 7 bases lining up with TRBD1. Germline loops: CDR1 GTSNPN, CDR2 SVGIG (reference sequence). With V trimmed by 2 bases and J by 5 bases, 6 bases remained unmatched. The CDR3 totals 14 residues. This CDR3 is CAWSPADRDQPQHF. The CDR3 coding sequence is TGTGCCTGGAGTCCAGCCGACAGGGATCAGCCCCAGCATTTT.

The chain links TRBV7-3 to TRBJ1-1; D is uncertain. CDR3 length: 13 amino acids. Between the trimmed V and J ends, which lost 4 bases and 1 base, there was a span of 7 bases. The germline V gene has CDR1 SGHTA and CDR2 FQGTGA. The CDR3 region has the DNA TGTGCCAGCAGCTCTCAGGAGAACACTGAAGCTTTCTTT. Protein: CASSSQENTEAFF.

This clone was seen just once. The CDR3 coding sequence is TGTGCCAGAAGCTTGGTCCCGGACAGGGCTATCGAGCAGTACTTC. It specifies CARSLVPDRAIEQYF. V is TRBV5-3 and J is TRBJ2-7; 8 nucleotides match TRBD1. TRBV5-3 is flagged as an ORF with uncertain function. With 0 bases clipped from V and 6 bases from J, the junction kept 8 bases outside the gene matches. The CDR3 length is 15 residues.

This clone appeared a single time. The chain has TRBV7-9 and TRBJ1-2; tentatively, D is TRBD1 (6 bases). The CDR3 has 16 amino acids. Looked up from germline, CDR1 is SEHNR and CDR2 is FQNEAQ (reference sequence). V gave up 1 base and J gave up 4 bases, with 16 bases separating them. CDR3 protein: CASSLGTAFLRYGYTF. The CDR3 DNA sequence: TGTGCCAGCAGCTTAGGGACAGCTTTCCTTCGCTATGGCTACACCTTC.

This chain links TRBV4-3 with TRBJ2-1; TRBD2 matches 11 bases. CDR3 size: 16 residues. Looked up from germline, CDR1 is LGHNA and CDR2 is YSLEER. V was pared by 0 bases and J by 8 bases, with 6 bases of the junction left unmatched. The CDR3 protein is CASSQDRLAGGHEQFF. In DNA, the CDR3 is TGCGCCAGCAGCCAAGACCGGCTAGCGGGAGGTCATGAGCAGTTCTTC.

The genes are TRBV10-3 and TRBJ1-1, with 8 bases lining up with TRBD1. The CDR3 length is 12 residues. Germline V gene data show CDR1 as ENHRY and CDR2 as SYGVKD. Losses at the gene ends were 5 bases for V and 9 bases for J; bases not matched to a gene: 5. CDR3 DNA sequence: TGTGCCATCAGTACAGGGGGTGGAAAAGCTTTCTTT. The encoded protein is CAISTGGGKAFF.

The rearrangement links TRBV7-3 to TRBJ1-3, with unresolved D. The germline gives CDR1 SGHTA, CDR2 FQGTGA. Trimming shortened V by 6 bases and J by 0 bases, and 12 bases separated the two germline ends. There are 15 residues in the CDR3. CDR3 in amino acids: CASSQTAASGNTIYF. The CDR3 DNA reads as TGTGCCAGCAGTCAAACGGCGGCCTCTGGAAACACCATATATTTT.

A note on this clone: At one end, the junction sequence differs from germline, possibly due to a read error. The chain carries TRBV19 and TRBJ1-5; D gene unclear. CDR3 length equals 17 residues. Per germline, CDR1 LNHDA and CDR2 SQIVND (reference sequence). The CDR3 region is CASRIPAGSYSNQPQHF. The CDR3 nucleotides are TGTGCCAGTCGTATACCGGCGGGGTCCTATAGCAATCAGCCCCAGCATTTT. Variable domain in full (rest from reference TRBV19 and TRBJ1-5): DGGITQSPKYLFRKEGQNVTLSCEQNLNHDAMYWYRQDPGQGLRLIYYSQIVNDFQKGDIAEGYSVSREKKESFPLTVTSAQKNPTAFYLCASRIPAGSYSNQPQHFGDGTRLSIL.

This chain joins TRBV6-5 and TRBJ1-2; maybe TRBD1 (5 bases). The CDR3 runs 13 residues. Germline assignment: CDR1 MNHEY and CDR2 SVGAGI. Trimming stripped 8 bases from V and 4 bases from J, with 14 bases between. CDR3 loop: CASRNTGAYGYTF. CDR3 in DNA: TGTGCCAGCCGAAATACAGGAGCCTATGGCTACACCTTC.

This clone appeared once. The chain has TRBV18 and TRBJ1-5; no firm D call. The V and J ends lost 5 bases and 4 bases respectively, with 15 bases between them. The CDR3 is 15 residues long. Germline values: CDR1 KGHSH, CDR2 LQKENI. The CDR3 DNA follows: TGTGCCAGCTCAATGAGCCCCGCACCTAATCAGCCCCAGCATTTT. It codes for CASSMSPAPNQPQHF.

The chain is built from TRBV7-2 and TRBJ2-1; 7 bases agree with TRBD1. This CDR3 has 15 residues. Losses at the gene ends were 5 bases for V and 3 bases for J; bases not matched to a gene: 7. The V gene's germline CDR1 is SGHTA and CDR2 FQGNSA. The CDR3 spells CASSQTGELYNEQFF. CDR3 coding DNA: TGTGCCAGCAGCCAAACAGGGGAACTCTACAATGAGCAGTTCTTC.

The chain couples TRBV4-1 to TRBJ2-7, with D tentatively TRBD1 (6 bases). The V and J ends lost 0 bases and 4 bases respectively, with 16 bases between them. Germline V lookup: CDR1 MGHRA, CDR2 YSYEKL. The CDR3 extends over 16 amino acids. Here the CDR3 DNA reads TGCGCCAGCAGCCAAGATTCTAGACAGGCAAAGTACGAGCAGTACTTC. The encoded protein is CASSQDSRQAKYEQYF.

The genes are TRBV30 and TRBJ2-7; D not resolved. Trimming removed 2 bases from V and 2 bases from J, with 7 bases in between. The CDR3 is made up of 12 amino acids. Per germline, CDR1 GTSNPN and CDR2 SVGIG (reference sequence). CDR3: CAWSSNAYEQYF. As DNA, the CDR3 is TGTGCCTGGAGTTCTAATGCCTACGAGCAGTACTTC.

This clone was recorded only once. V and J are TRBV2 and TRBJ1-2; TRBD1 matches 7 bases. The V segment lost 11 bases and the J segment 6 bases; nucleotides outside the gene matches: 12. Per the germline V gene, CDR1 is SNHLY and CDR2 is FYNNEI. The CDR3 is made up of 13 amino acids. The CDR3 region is CAPDGGGRDGYTF. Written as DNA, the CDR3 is TGTGCCCCCGACGGAGGGGGCCGGGATGGCTACACCTTC.

CDR3 bases: TGTGCCATCAGTGAGTACCTGAGCGGGAACGATAACGAGCAGTACTTC. Amino acids: CAISEYLSGNDNEQYF. The chain joins TRBV10-3 to TRBJ2-7, with 7 bases fitting TRBD2. V trimming: 1 base; J trimming: 5 bases; junction bases outside the gene matches: 11. The CDR3 extends over 16 amino acids. CDR1 and CDR2 (germline): ENHRY, SYGVKD.

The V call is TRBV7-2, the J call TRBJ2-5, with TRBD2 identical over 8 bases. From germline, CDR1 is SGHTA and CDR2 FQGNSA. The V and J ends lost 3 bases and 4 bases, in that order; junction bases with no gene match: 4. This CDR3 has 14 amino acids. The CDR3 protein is CASSFQRGGETQYF. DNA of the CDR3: TGTGCCAGCAGCTTCCAACGGGGGGGAGAGACCCAGTACTTC.

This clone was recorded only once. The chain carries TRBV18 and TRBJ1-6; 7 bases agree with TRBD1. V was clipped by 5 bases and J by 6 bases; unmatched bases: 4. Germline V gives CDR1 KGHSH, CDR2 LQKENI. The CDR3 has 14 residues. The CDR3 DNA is TGTGCCAGCTCAACAAGACAGGGTAATTCACCCCTCCACTTT. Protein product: CASSTRQGNSPLHF.

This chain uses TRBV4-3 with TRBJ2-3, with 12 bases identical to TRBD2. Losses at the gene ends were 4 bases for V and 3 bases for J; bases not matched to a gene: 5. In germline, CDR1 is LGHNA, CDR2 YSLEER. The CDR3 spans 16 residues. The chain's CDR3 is CASSPPGLAGTDTQYF. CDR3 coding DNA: TGCGCCAGCAGCCCCCCTGGACTAGCGGGGACAGATACGCAGTATTTT.

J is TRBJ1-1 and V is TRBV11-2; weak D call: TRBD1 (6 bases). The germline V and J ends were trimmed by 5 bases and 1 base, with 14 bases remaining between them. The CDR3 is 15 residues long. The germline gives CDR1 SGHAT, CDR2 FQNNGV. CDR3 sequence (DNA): TGTGCCAGCAGCGATTCCGGGACACCGAACACTGAAGCTTTCTTT. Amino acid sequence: CASSDSGTPNTEAFF.

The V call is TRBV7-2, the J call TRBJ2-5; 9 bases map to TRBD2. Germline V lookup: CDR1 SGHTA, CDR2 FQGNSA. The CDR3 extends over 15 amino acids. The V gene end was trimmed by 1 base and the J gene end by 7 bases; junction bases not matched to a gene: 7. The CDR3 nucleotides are TGTGCCAGCAGCTTAGGCTTGCGGGAGGGGATGACCCAGTACTTC. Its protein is CASSLGLREGMTQYF. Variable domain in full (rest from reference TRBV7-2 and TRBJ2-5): GAGVSQSPSNKVTEKGKDVELRCDPISGHTALYWYRQSLGQGLEFLIYFQGNSAPDKSGLPSDRFSAERTGGSVSTLTIQRTQQEDSAVYLCASSLGLREGMTQYFGPGTRLLVL.

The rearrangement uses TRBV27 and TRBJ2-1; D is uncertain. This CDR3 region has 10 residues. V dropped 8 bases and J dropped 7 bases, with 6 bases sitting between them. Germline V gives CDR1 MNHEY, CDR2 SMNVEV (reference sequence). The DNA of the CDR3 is TGTGCCAGCGGCTTTAATGAGCAGTTCTTC. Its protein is CASGFNEQFF.